A single sample is the source of the 26 T cell receptor beta chains below, sequenced in a study of T-cell reconstitution after alpha-beta-depleted transplantation in children (dated by TCRdb to the mid-2010s). The library was prepared using PCR. The instrument given in TCRdb is Illumina HiSeq 2500. TCR library preparation used molecular barcoding, with unique molecular identifiers applied to normalize quantification of the TCRbeta repertoire. TCRdb passed the public sequencing reads through fastp at Q25 and MiXCR, retaining productive beta sequences. Every entry covers one CDR3 protein and lists the most common genes and DNA from its rows. The sample includes approximately 210,000 distinct CDR3 sequences, with less than 15% observed a single time. The ten largest clones take up less than 15% of the sample. Source: PBMCs from the stem cell graft donor, taken from the stem cell graft. These receptors were collected from a human donor who donated a stem cell graft to a child with acute lymphoblastic leukemia.

This clonotype has a count of ten or more. This chain connects TRBV25-1 to TRBJ2-3, with D unclear. CDR1 is MGHDK and CDR2 is SYGVNS in the germline V gene. The CDR3 spans 13 residues. V was pared by 3 bases and J by 4 bases, with 8 bases between. Written as DNA, the CDR3 is TGTGCCAGCAGTGATGTGCTGTCAGATACGCAGTATTTT. Translation gives CASSDVLSDTQYF.

This clonotype was counted many times. This sequence joins TRBV11-2 and TRBJ1-2; D is unclear. Looked up from germline, CDR1 is SGHAT and CDR2 is FQNNGV. V was cut by 6 bases and J by 4 bases, with 15 bases left in between. The CDR3 is 14 amino acids. This CDR3 reads CASSQISRGYGYTF. CDR3 nucleotide sequence: TGTGCCAGCAGTCAAATTTCGCGGGGCTATGGCTACACCTTC. Full variable domain (missing parts from reference TRBV11-2 and TRBJ1-2): EAGVAQSPRYKIIEKRQSVAFWCNPISGHATLYWYQQILGQGPKLLIQFQNNGVVDDSQLPKDRFSAERLKGVDSTLKIQPAKLEDSAVYLCASSQISRGYGYTFGSGTRLTVV.

This clonotype came up many times. This sequence joins TRBV12-3 or TRBV12-4 and TRBJ2-7; the D is unclear. V lost 4 bases and J lost 3, with 13 bases in between. The length of the CDR3 is 14 residues. The CDR3 protein is CASSWAGPRYEQYF. CDR3 DNA sequence: TGTGCCAGCAGTTGGGCCGGGCCCCGCTACGAGCAGTACTTC.

The sample holds many counts of this clonotype. The rearrangement uses TRBV12-3 or TRBV12-4 and TRBJ2-4; 9 bases line up with TRBD1. The trim removed 3 bases at V and 7 bases at J, leaving 4 bases unmatched. This CDR3 spans 14 amino acids. The CDR3 is CASSFRQGVNIQYF. CDR3 DNA sequence: TGTGCCAGCAGTTTCCGACAGGGGGTGAACATTCAGTACTTC.

This clonotype was seen repeatedly, ten times or more. The rearrangement links TRBV12-3 or TRBV12-4 to TRBJ2-2; 11 nucleotides align to TRBD2. The junction had 2 bases not matched to a gene; V was cut back by 8 bases and J by 3 bases. This CDR3 spans 14 amino acids. The DNA of the CDR3 is TGTGCCAGCGGGACTAGCGGATACACCGGGGAGCTGTTTTTT. It codes for CASGTSGYTGELFF.

This clonotype was observed at least ten times. The DNA of the CDR3 is TGTGCCAGCAGCGTAGATCGACAGGGGACCTTCAAACTGTTTTTT. Translating it yields CASSVDRQGTFKLFF. The chain is built from TRBV9 and TRBJ1-4, with TRBD1 matching over 8 bases. Trimming took 0 bases from V and 11 from J; bases not matched to a gene: 9. The CDR3 spans 15 residues. Per germline, CDR1 SGDLS and CDR2 YYNGEE.

This clonotype has a count of ten or more. V and J are TRBV12-3 or TRBV12-4 and TRBJ2-1, with 11 bases lining up with TRBD2. This CDR3 is 17 amino acids long. V was clipped by 10 bases and J by 9 bases; unmatched bases: 20. Here the CDR3 DNA reads TGTGCCACCCGGCGAGATACCGGGACTAGCGGCCTGGGTGAGCAGTTCTTC. Translating gives CATRRDTGTSGLGEQFF.

This clonotype showed up many times. The chain couples TRBV5-1 to TRBJ2-7, with D perhaps TRBD2 (5 bases). From germline, CDR1 is SGHRS and CDR2 YFSETQ. Between the trimmed V and J ends, which lost 0 bases and 2 bases, there was a span of 12 bases. CDR3 length: 15 residues. CDR3 bases: TGCGCCAGCAGCTTGGGGGCGGGCGAAACCTACGAGCAGTACTTC. Translated, it gives CASSLGAGETYEQYF.

The V and J genes are TRBV20-1 and TRBJ2-1, with TRBD1 as a possible D gene (5 bases). This CDR3 comprises 15 residues. CDR1 and CDR2 from the germline V gene are DFQATT and SNEGSKA (reference sequence). With 6 bases removed from V and 0 bases from J, the gap between germline ends came to 15 bases. The CDR3 region is CSAQRYRSSYNEQFF. CDR3 in DNA: TGCAGTGCACAGAGGTACAGGAGCTCCTACAATGAGCAGTTCTTC.

The CDR3 DNA follows: TGCAGTGCAGGTGCAGGAGGGGACCCGTCCTACAATGAGCAGTTCTTC. It codes for CSAGAGGDPSYNEQFF. The chain carries TRBV20-1 and TRBJ2-1; D perhaps matches TRBD2 (6 bases). The CDR3 spans 16 residues. Germline values: CDR1 DFQATT, CDR2 SNEGSKA (reference sequence). V gave up 6 bases and J gave up 1 base, with 19 bases separating them.

This rearrangement joins TRBV7-2 to TRBJ1-2; D might be TRBD1 (5 bases). V was trimmed by 3 bases and J by 8 bases, leaving 40 bases between them. This CDR3 contains 22 residues. The germline CDR1 and CDR2 sequences are SGHTA and FQGNSA. DNA of the CDR3: TGTGCCAGCAGCTTCCCCCCTTACTTGGGACGAATATACAAGGGAATTACTAACGGCTACACCTTC. Translation: CASSFPPYLGRIYKGITNGYTF. The full variable domain, its missing parts supplied by reference TRBV7-2 and TRBJ1-2, is GAGVSQSPSNKVTEKGKDVELRCDPISGHTALYWYRQSLGQGLEFLIYFQGNSAPDKSGLPSDRFSAERTGGSVSTLTIQRTQQEDSAVYLCASSFPPYLGRIYKGITNGYTFGSGTRLTVV.

V and J are TRBV12-3 or TRBV12-4 and TRBJ2-4; 7 bases are shared with TRBD1. This CDR3 contains 17 residues. V shed 4 bases, J shed 1 base, and the junction held 10 bases outside the gene matches. For the CDR3, the DNA is TGTGCCAGCAGTTCCGGGACAGAATACCCGGCCAAAAACATTCAGTACTTC. It encodes CASSSGTEYPAKNIQYF.

Concerning this clonotype itself: This may be a read error, as it is one base from a much larger clone. The chain links TRBV5-1 to TRBJ2-1; TRBD2 matches at 7 bases. In germline, CDR1 is SGHRS, CDR2 YFSETQ. Unmatched junction bases numbered 6, after V lost 1 base and J lost 5 bases. The CDR3 length is 15 residues. The chain's CDR3 is CASSLTSDYDNEQFF. CDR3 in DNA: TGCGCCAGCAGCTTGACTAGCGACTACGACAATGAGCAGTTCTTC.

This clonotype was recorded a few times. The rearrangement links TRBV4-1 to TRBJ1-1; 9 bases are shared with TRBD1. The junction had 18 bases not matched to a gene; V was cut back by 4 bases and J by 6 bases. Germline-derived CDR1 and CDR2 are MGHRA and YSYEKL. This CDR3 contains 18 residues. The CDR3 DNA follows: TGCGCCAGCAGCCCCTACTTACAGGGGGCGGGGGGGGTACCTGAAGCTTTCTTT. This gives the protein CASSPYLQGAGGVPEAFF.

This rearrangement joins TRBV12-3 or TRBV12-4 to TRBJ2-1; 8 bases are a match to TRBD2. Trimming took 3 bases from V and 8 from J; bases not matched to a gene: 9. This CDR3 comprises 15 residues. In nucleotides, the CDR3 is TGTGCCAGCAGTTTGAATATGCGGGAGGCCGATGAGCAGTTCTTC. This codes for CASSLNMREADEQFF.

The J gene is TRBJ2-7, the V gene TRBV12-3 or TRBV12-4; D may be TRBD1 (6 bases). Trimming took off 5 bases at V and 0 bases at J, with 11 bases between the two ends. CDR3 length: 14 amino acids. Written as DNA, the CDR3 is TGTGCCAGCAGTAGCAGGGGAATCTCCTACGAGCAGTACTTC. As protein: CASSSRGISYEQYF.

This clonotype was detected many times. The chain joins TRBV5-1 to TRBJ1-1, with 8 bases lining up with TRBD1. CDR1 and CDR2 from the germline V gene are SGHRS and YFSETQ. This CDR3 has 16 residues. V lost 3 bases and J lost 1; bases outside the gene matches: 8. This CDR3 reads CASSSGTGPQNTEAFF. The CDR3 region has the DNA TGCGCCAGCAGCTCCGGGACAGGTCCGCAGAACACTGAAGCTTTCTTT. Using reference TRBV5-1 and TRBJ1-1 for the parts outside the CDR3, the full variable domain is KAGVTQTPRYLIKTRGQQVTLSCSPISGHRSVSWYQQTPGQGLQFLFEYFSETQRNKGNFPGRFSGRQFSNSRSEMNVSTLELGDSALYLCASSSGTGPQNTEAFFGQGTRLTVV.

This clonotype has a count of ten or more. This chain connects TRBV5-4 to TRBJ2-3; 8 bases agree with TRBD1. This CDR3 is built from 13 residues. Germline CDR1 SGHNT, CDR2 YYREEE (reference sequence). The V and J ends lost 0 bases and 6 bases, in that order; junction bases with no gene match: 0. As DNA, the CDR3 is TGTGCCAGCAGCTTGGACAGGGGGGATACGCAGTATTTT. It is translated as CASSLDRGDTQYF.

Regarding this clonotype: It may be a read error: a sequence one base away is much more abundant. The V call is TRBV2, the J call TRBJ1-5; no clear D. Germline CDR1 reads SNHLY; CDR2 reads FYNNEI. This CDR3 is 18 amino acids long. The CDR3 here is CACSLSVLISRSNQPQHF. CDR3 bases: TGTGCCTGCAGTTTGTCGGTATTAATCTCCCGGAGCAATCAGCCCCAGCATTTT.

This clonotype has ten or more counts. The genes are TRBV3-1 and TRBJ1-1; 7 bases line up with TRBD1. The V segment lost 1 base and the J segment 8 bases; nucleotides outside the gene matches: 10. This CDR3 spans 15 amino acids. Germline V lookup: CDR1 LGHDT, CDR2 YNNKEL (reference sequence). In nucleotides, the CDR3 is TGTGCCAGCAGCCAAGGAGTTAAGGGGGACAGAGAAGCTTTCTTT. Protein sequence: CASSQGVKGDREAFF.

This clonotype has a handful of counts. The rearrangement uses TRBV12-3 or TRBV12-4 and TRBJ2-7, with 10 nucleotides matching TRBD1. The CDR3 sequence is 14 residues long. V lost 7 bases to trimming and J lost 0 bases; unmatched junction nucleotides: 3. CDR3 loop: CASKRTGGSYEQYF. The DNA of the CDR3 is TGTGCCAGCAAGCGGACAGGGGGCTCCTACGAGCAGTACTTC.

This clonotype was picked up a small number of times. The chain links TRBV4-1 to TRBJ2-7; the match to TRBD2 covers 7 bases. This CDR3 contains 16 residues. The junction had 7 bases not matched to a gene; V was cut back by 0 bases and J by 2 bases. Germline lookup yields CDR1 MGHRA and CDR2 YSYEKL. CDR3: CASSQETSAETYEQYF. Written as DNA, the CDR3 is TGCGCCAGCAGCCAAGAAACTAGCGCTGAAACCTACGAGCAGTACTTC.

This clonotype was observed a few times. The rearrangement joins TRBV6-5 to TRBJ2-6, with D possibly being TRBD1 (6 bases). The CDR3 contains 19 residues. Trimming pared 0 bases from V and 2 bases from J, leaving 17 bases between. Per the germline V gene, CDR1 is MNHEY and CDR2 is SVGAGI. The CDR3 nucleotides read TGTGCCAGCAGTTACTCGATCGCAGGGACATACCCTGGGGCCAACGTCCTGACTTTC. It is translated as CASSYSIAGTYPGANVLTF.

In its sample, this clonotype was seen many times. The chain employs TRBV2 and TRBJ1-3; TRBD1 agrees at 7 bases. Losses at the gene ends were 6 bases for V and 3 bases for J; bases not matched to a gene: 8. CDR1 is SNHLY and CDR2 is FYNNEI in the germline V gene. The CDR3 totals 15 residues. The DNA for the CDR3 is TGTGCCAGCAGCGGGGACAGAGTTCTTGGAAACACCATATATTTT. Protein sequence: CASSGDRVLGNTIYF.

The sample holds many counts of this clonotype. The V call is TRBV10-3, the J call TRBJ2-4, with a weak D call TRBD1 (6 bases). The CDR3 runs to 16 residues. Between the trimmed V and J ends, which lost 0 bases and 2 bases, there was a span of 11 bases. Per the germline V gene, CDR1 is ENHRY and CDR2 is SYGVKD. DNA of the CDR3: TGTGCCATCAGTGAGTCCCAGGGGTTAACCAAAAACATTCAGTACTTC. Protein sequence: CAISESQGLTKNIQYF.

This clonotype was detected a few times. The chain is built from TRBV27 and TRBJ1-1, with a possible D match to TRBD1 (5 bases). The V gene lost 1 base and the J gene lost 6 bases, with 9 bases spanning the gap. Germline-derived CDR1 and CDR2 are MNHEY and SMNVEV (reference sequence). This CDR3 is built from 13 residues. The CDR3 loop reads CASSLYVGAEAFF. CDR3 bases: TGTGCCAGCAGTTTATACGTGGGGGCTGAAGCTTTCTTT.